These 11 T cell receptor beta chains originate from one sample sequenced in a study of T cell repertoires in ileal Crohn's disease. Assay: immunoSEQ multiplex PCR; the TCRdb copy retains only in-frame clones and omits some. In the table there are under 8,000 clones, about 80% of which are singletons. The sample's time point: inflamed ileum from the surgical specimen. Sequencing used ileal tissue. The origin of the receptors is an adult with Crohn's disease.

The chain couples TRBV10-3 to TRBJ2-7; 7 nucleotides line up with TRBD1. V lost 7 bases and J lost 3; bases outside the gene matches: 9. This CDR3 is 14 amino acids long. The V gene's germline CDR1 is ENHRY and CDR2 SYGVKD. CDR3 sequence reads: CAITWRGTDYEQYF. The CDR3 nucleotides are TGTGCCATCACTTGGCGAGGGACAGACTACGAGCAGTACTTC.

The chain employs TRBV6-1 and TRBJ2-7; D is unclear. The germline V gene encodes CDR1 MNHNS and CDR2 SASEGT. V was cut by 6 bases and J by 2 bases, with 8 bases left in between. The CDR3 consists of 12 residues. The CDR3 nucleotides read TGTGCCAGCAGGGCGGATCCCTACGAGCAGTACTTC. The encoded protein is CASRADPYEQYF.

The rearrangement uses TRBV14 and TRBJ1-2; no reliable D call. Trimming cost V 4 bases and J 0 bases, with 6 bases left between them. Germline V gives CDR1 SGHDN, CDR2 FVKESK. The CDR3 spans 13 residues. CDR3: CASSREPNYGYTF. The CDR3 coding sequence is TGTGCCAGCAGCCGTGAACCTAACTATGGCTACACCTTC. The entire variable domain, with the rest obtained from reference TRBV14 and TRBJ1-2, is as follows: EAGVTQFPSHSVIEKGQTVTLRCDPISGHDNLYWYRRVMGKEIKFLLHFVKESKQDESGMPNNRFLAERTGGTYSTLKVQPAELEDSGVYFCASSREPNYGYTFGSGTRLTVV.

The chain couples TRBV5-1 to TRBJ2-5; 12 positions agree with TRBD2. CDR1 is SGHRS, CDR2 YFSETQ, per germline. The CDR3 is 15 amino acids. V trimming: 4 bases; J trimming: 5 bases; junction bases outside the gene matches: 6. CDR3 region: CASSPHGTSGETQYF. CDR3 bases: TGCGCCAGCAGCCCTCATGGGACTAGCGGGGAGACCCAGTACTTC.

The genes are TRBV7-2 and TRBJ2-7; TRBD2 might be the D (7 bases). This CDR3 has 12 amino acids. The germline gives CDR1 SGHTA, CDR2 FQGNSA. V lost 8 bases and J lost 3, with 11 bases in between. Here the CDR3 reads CASRGAGYEQYF. CDR3 in DNA: TGTGCCAGCCGGGGGGCCGGCTACGAGCAGTACTTC.

This rearrangement joins TRBV28 to TRBJ1-2; D is unclear. The CDR3 has 11 amino acids. Germline CDR1 MDHEN, CDR2 SYDVKM. Trimming shortened V by 4 bases and J by 8 bases, and 8 bases separated the two germline ends. CDR3 protein: CASSSRLGYTF. For the CDR3, the DNA is TGTGCCAGCAGTTCAAGACTCGGCTACACCTTC.

This rearrangement joins TRBV10-3 to TRBJ1-6; no reliable D call. V gave up 3 bases and J gave up 5 bases, with 8 bases separating them. The germline V gene has CDR1 ENHRY and CDR2 SYGVKD. The CDR3 totals 14 residues. The CDR3 DNA follows: TGTGCCATCAGTGAAGGACGGAATAATTCACCCCTCCACTTT. This encodes CAISEGRNNSPLHF.

This clone was seen only a few times. V usage is TRBV30 and J usage is TRBJ1-2; D remains unclear. Germline V gene data show CDR1 as GTSNPN and CDR2 as SVGIG (reference sequence). The CDR3 spans 12 residues. V was clipped by 0 bases and J by 8 bases, with 10 bases between them. The CDR3 coding sequence is TGTGCCTGGAGTGTAGGAGGAGGAGGCTACACCTTC. Its protein product is CAWSVGGGGYTF. The entire variable domain, with the rest obtained from reference TRBV30 and TRBJ1-2, is as follows: SQTIHQWPATLVQPVGSPLSLECTVEGTSNPNLYWYRQAAGRGLQLLFYSVGIGQISSEVPQNLSASRPQDRQFILSSKKLLLSDSGFYLCAWSVGGGGYTFGSGTRLTVV.

The rearrangement uses TRBV11-3 and TRBJ2-5; 8 bases are a match to TRBD2. The CDR3 runs 14 residues. CDR1 SGHNT and CDR2 YENEEA come from the germline V gene. Unmatched junction bases numbered 2, after V lost 4 bases and J lost 1 base. The CDR3 protein is CASSSRGGQETQYF. The DNA for the CDR3 is TGTGCCAGCAGCTCCCGGGGGGGCCAAGAGACCCAGTACTTC.

The chain recombines TRBV6-1 with TRBJ2-7; 7 bases line up with TRBD2. After removal of 0 bases from V and 5 bases from J, the junction contained 7 bases not matched to a gene. This CDR3 comprises 15 residues. The germline CDR1 and CDR2 sequences are MNHNS and SASEGT. The CDR3 bases are TGTGCCAGCAGTGAAGCGGGGGAGGGGTCCCACGAGCAGTACTTC. Translated: CASSEAGEGSHEQYF.

The V and J genes are TRBV10-3 and TRBJ2-7, with 9 bases lining up with TRBD1. Germline assignment: CDR1 ENHRY and CDR2 SYGVKD. This CDR3 has 14 amino acids. Trimming at V came to 3 bases and at J to 6 bases, leaving 6 bases not matched to a gene. CDR3 protein: CAISDGTGTREQYF. The CDR3 DNA reads TGTGCCATCAGTGACGGGACAGGGACCCGCGAGCAGTACTTC.